This TCR beta chain comes out of a study of T cells in Graves' hyperthyroidism and ophthalmopathy. This clonotype occurred once. Its target is unknown. Findings and caveats of the study: Among clonotypes expanded in thyroid above 0.001, most were also found in blood.

CDR3 length: 14 residues. Trimming cost V 7 bases and J 5 bases; bases outside gene matches: 9. Germline lookup yields CDR1 SQVTM and CDR2 ANQGSEA. Roughly 9.1 ml of fresh peripheral blood supplied the PBMCs. Using RNA transcripts as the source, TCR beta CDR3 regions were amplified. TCR CDR3 underwent first-round RT-PCR with the HTBI primer set. MiXCR was run by TCRdb on the multiplex PCR reads, yielding one entry per CDR3 protein. The sample has 640,000 or so distinct CDR3 sequences; 13% to 15% are singletons. Specimen: blood. The V and J genes are TRBV29-1 and TRBJ2-1, with TRBD1 matching over 9 bases. This TCR came from a woman aged 18-30 years with Graves' ophthalmopathy. This CDR3 reads CSAHGQGTHNEQFF. CDR3 nucleotides: TGCAGCGCCCACGGACAGGGGACACACAATGAGCAGTTCTTC.